Shown below are 21 T cell receptor beta chains from a single sample sequenced in a study of lymphopenia after photon versus proton radiotherapy. TCRdb keeps only in-frame clones here, not all; method: immunoSEQ multiplex PCR. The data contain roughly 45,000 clones, approximately 85% of them seen just once; the ten biggest clones take up approximately 2%. Sequenced material: peripheral blood, taken from a patient treated with photon-based radiotherapy. Receptor source: a man between 35 and 55 years old with gastric cancer.

This clone occurred once. The rearrangement joins TRBV7-2 to TRBJ2-5; D may be TRBD1 or TRBD2 (5 bases each). V was pared by 5 bases and J by 5 bases, with 12 bases between. The CDR3 has 13 residues. Germline V gene data show CDR1 as SGHTA and CDR2 as FQGNSA. The chain's CDR3 is CASSRDAGETQYF. The DNA for the CDR3 is TGTGCCAGCAGCCGGGACGCAGGGGAGACCCAGTACTTC.

As DNA, the CDR3 is TGTGCCAGCACTCGGGCCTTCGGCAGCAATCAGCCCCAGCATTTT. This sequence encodes CASTRAFGSNQPQHF. The chain has TRBV2 and TRBJ1-5; no reliable D call. Germline CDR1 and CDR2: SNHLY and FYNNEI. The CDR3 extends over 15 amino acids. V was trimmed by 7 bases and J by 1 base, leaving 14 bases between them.

The chain carries TRBV7-9 and TRBJ1-4; tentative D call: TRBD1 (6 bases). With 3 bases removed from V and 7 bases from J, the gap between germline ends came to 12 bases. Germline V gene sequence: CDR1 SEHNR, CDR2 FQNEAQ (reference sequence). CDR3 length: 14 amino acids. Written as DNA, the CDR3 is TGTGCCAGCAGCTTGGGCAGGGGATTTGAAAAACTGTTTTTT. Its translation: CASSLGRGFEKLFF.

The chain combines TRBV5-1 with TRBJ1-2; a weak D match, TRBD1 (6 bases). The CDR3 sequence is 11 residues long. Germline V gene data show CDR1 as SGHRS and CDR2 as YFSETQ. Trimming removed 1 base at V and 9 bases at J, with 7 bases between. The CDR3 loop reads CASSLQGSYTF. DNA of the CDR3: TGCGCCAGCAGCTTGCAGGGGAGCTACACCTTC.

J is TRBJ2-7 and V is TRBV4-3; 8 bases align to TRBD1. This CDR3 comprises 16 residues. After removal of 0 bases from V and 9 bases from J, the junction contained 13 bases not matched to a gene. Germline CDR1 reads LGHNA; CDR2 reads YSLEER. The CDR3 DNA reads TGCGCCAGCAGCCAAGATCTAGGGGGACAGGCACCCCGGCAGTACTTC. Encoded protein: CASSQDLGGQAPRQYF.

The CDR3 coding sequence is TGTGCCAGCAGCTTAGAGGCTTTCGGGGGCGGGGCGGATACGCAGTATTTT. Encoded protein: CASSLEAFGGGADTQYF. The chain carries TRBV7-2 and TRBJ2-3; tentatively, D is TRBD1 or TRBD2 (6 bases each). Germline V gives CDR1 SGHTA, CDR2 FQGNSA. The CDR3 runs to 17 residues. Trimming took 1 base from V and 6 from J, leaving 20 bases between them.

In this sample, this clone turned up once. V gene TRBV6-1 combines with J gene TRBJ2-6; D gene ambiguous. Germline CDR1 and CDR2: MNHNS and SASEGT. Trimming shortened V by 8 bases and J by 1 base, and 6 bases separated the two germline ends. The CDR3 is 13 residues long. The CDR3: CASFRSGANVLTF. Here the CDR3 DNA reads TGTGCCAGCTTTCGTTCTGGGGCCAACGTCCTGACTTTC.

This rearrangement joins TRBV7-8 to TRBJ2-1, with 9 bases fitting TRBD2. J lost 0 bases, V lost 2 bases, and 5 bases had no gene match. CDR1 and CDR2 (germline): SGHVS, FQNEAQ. The length of the CDR3 is 17 residues. CDR3 nucleotides: TGTGCCAGCAGCTTAAGGTCTAGCGGGGTCTCCTACAATGAGCAGTTCTTC. Protein product: CASSLRSSGVSYNEQFF.

The CDR3 sequence: CASSYGQGWTEAFF. The CDR3 nucleotides read TGTGCCAGCAGCTACGGACAGGGATGGACTGAAGCTTTCTTT. This rearrangement joins TRBV7-9 to TRBJ1-1, with 8 bases that match TRBD1. J was trimmed by 5 bases and V by 4 bases; bases with no gene match: 6. The CDR3 covers 14 residues. Germline CDR1 SEHNR, CDR2 FQNEAQ (reference sequence).

The table lists this clone with a few counts. The J gene is TRBJ1-1, the V gene TRBV2; D unresolved. Germline-derived CDR1 and CDR2 are SNHLY and FYNNEI. V was shortened by 4 bases and J by 1 base, with 7 bases between the two germline ends. CDR3 size: 13 residues. CDR3 region: CASSALENTEAFF. CDR3 in DNA: TGTGCCAGCAGTGCCTTAGAGAACACTGAAGCTTTCTTT. Complete variable domain (other parts from reference TRBV2 and TRBJ1-1): EPEVTQTPSHQVTQMGQEVILRCVPISNHLYFYWYRQILGQKVEFLVSFYNNEISEKSEIFDDQFSVERPDGSNFTLKIRSTKLEDSAMYFCASSALENTEAFFGQGTRLTVV.

This clone was seen only once. The chain has TRBV5-6 and TRBJ1-5; tentatively, D is TRBD1 (5 bases). CDR3 size: 14 residues. Germline V lookup: CDR1 SGHDT, CDR2 YYEEEE. The ends were cut back, 4 bases at V and 0 bases at J, with 8 bases in the middle. This CDR3 is CASSPGGSNQPQHF. In nucleotides, the CDR3 is TGTGCCAGCAGCCCGGGGGGTAGCAATCAGCCCCAGCATTTT.

The CDR3 loop reads CASSPPGDRGGYTF. CDR3 sequence (DNA): TGTGCCAGCAGCCCCCCGGGGGACCGCGGAGGCTACACCTTC. This rearrangement joins TRBV5-6 to TRBJ1-2, with a tentative D call TRBD1 (5 bases). CDR1 is SGHDT, CDR2 YYEEEE, per germline. This CDR3 spans 14 amino acids. The germline V and J ends were trimmed by 4 bases and 8 bases, with 18 bases remaining between them. Variable domain in full (rest from reference TRBV5-6 and TRBJ1-2): DAGVTQSPTHLIKTRGQQVTLRCSPKSGHDTVSWYQQALGQGPQFIFQYYEEEERQRGNFPDRFSGHQFPNYSSELNVNALLLGDSALYLCASSPPGDRGGYTFGSGTRLTVV.

The rearrangement joins TRBV2 to TRBJ2-1, with TRBD2 matching 15 bases. This CDR3 has 18 residues. The V segment lost 6 bases and the J segment 0 bases; nucleotides outside the gene matches: 6. Germline-derived CDR1 and CDR2 are SNHLY and FYNNEI. CDR3 coding DNA: TGTGCCAGCAGAGGACTAGCGGGGGGGTCTAGCTCCTACAATGAGCAGTTCTTC. Translation gives CASRGLAGGSSSYNEQFF.

The chain uses TRBV9 and TRBJ2-5; TRBD2 matches at 11 bases. CDR1 and CDR2 from the germline V gene are SGDLS and YYNGEE. V dropped 3 bases and J dropped 5; count of bases not matched to a gene: 12. The CDR3 runs to 17 residues. This chain's CDR3 is CASSGPRLAGGGETQYF. The CDR3 coding sequence is TGTGCCAGCAGCGGACCCCGGCTAGCGGGGGGCGGGGAGACCCAGTACTTC.

This chain joins TRBV6-6 and TRBJ2-2; D uncertain. There are 13 residues in the CDR3. In germline, CDR1 is MNHNY, CDR2 SVGAGI (reference sequence). V was shortened by 6 bases and J by 4 bases, with 9 bases between the two germline ends. CDR3 in DNA: TGTGCCAGCAGACAAATATCCACCGGGGAGCTGTTTTTT. This translates into CASRQISTGELFF.

V usage is TRBV5-6 and J usage is TRBJ2-1; a possible D gene is TRBD1 (5 bases). The CDR3 contains 14 residues. Germline V gene lookup returns CDR1 SGHDT and CDR2 YYEEEE. V lost 4 bases to trimming and J lost 4 bases, with 12 bases between them. Here the CDR3 DNA reads TGTGCCAGCAGCCCCCAGGACACATACAATGAGCAGTTCTTC. This gives the protein CASSPQDTYNEQFF.

CDR3 loop: CASSSLLKGNQPQHF. As DNA, the CDR3 is TGTGCCAGTAGTAGTCTTTTGAAGGGCAATCAGCCCCAGCATTTT. V is TRBV19 and J is TRBJ1-5; no clear D. The germline V and J ends were trimmed by 4 bases and 2 bases, with 12 bases remaining between them. The CDR3 covers 15 residues. Germline lookup yields CDR1 LNHDA and CDR2 SQIVND (reference sequence).

This clone has a single count. The gene calls are TRBV7-9 and TRBJ2-3; no firm D call. V was shortened by 5 bases and J by 4 bases, with 13 bases between the two germline ends. The CDR3 length is 14 residues. CDR1 and CDR2 (germline): SEHNR, FQNEAQ (reference sequence). CDR3 sequence reads: CASSPPAPADTQYF. CDR3 in DNA: TGTGCCAGCAGCCCCCCGGCCCCAGCAGATACGCAGTATTTT. The variable domain in full, completed from reference TRBV7-9 and TRBJ2-3, reads DTGVSQNPRHKITKRGQNVTFRCDPISEHNRLYWYRQTLGQGPEFLTYFQNEAQLEKSRLLSDRFSAERPKGSFSTLEIQRTEQGDSAMYLCASSPPAPADTQYFGPGTRLTVL.

The rearrangement joins TRBV2 to TRBJ1-3, with D perhaps matching TRBD1 (5 bases). The CDR3 covers 15 residues. CDR1 is SNHLY and CDR2 is FYNNEI in the germline V gene. Deletions cut 8 bases from V and 0 bases from J, with 14 bases between. For the CDR3, the DNA is TGTGCCAGCCTGGGAGGGGTCCGCTCTGGAAACACCATATATTTT. Translated, it gives CASLGGVRSGNTIYF.

The chain joins TRBV2 to TRBJ2-3, with D possibly being TRBD2 (5 bases). This CDR3 region has 14 residues. The germline V and J ends were trimmed by 6 bases and 3 bases, with 13 bases remaining between them. Germline CDR1 is SNHLY and CDR2 is FYNNEI. CDR3 sequence (DNA): TGTGCCAGCAGCGATGGACTGATTACAGATACGCAGTATTTT. It translates to CASSDGLITDTQYF.

The CDR3 nucleotides are TGCGCCAGCAGCCAAGATAATATCGGGGAGCTGTTTTTT. Protein: CASSQDNIGELFF. The chain employs TRBV4-1 and TRBJ2-2; D is unclear. Trimming shortened V by 0 bases and J by 7 bases, and 6 bases separated the two germline ends. The V gene's germline CDR1 is MGHRA and CDR2 YSYEKL. The CDR3 covers 13 residues.